What follows are 8 T cell receptor beta chains derived from one specimen sequenced in a study of blood T cell repertoires in COVID-19. TCRdb's copy holds only in-frame clones and misses some; the assay was immunoSEQ multiplex PCR. The sample lists around 220,000 clones, 70% to 90% occurring once. The specimen sequenced was peripheral blood. These receptors all come from a middle-aged woman who had recovered from COVID-19.

The rearrangement links TRBV5-5 to TRBJ1-5; D ambiguous. This CDR3 has 14 residues. Germline values: CDR1 SGHKS, CDR2 YYEKEE (reference sequence). The ends were cut back, 2 bases at V and 2 bases at J, with 8 bases in the middle. The CDR3 DNA reads TGTGCCAGCAGCTTAGTTGAGGGCAATCAGCCCCAGCATTTT. It codes for CASSLVEGNQPQHF.

The rearrangement joins TRBV6-5 to TRBJ2-2, with 9 bases lining up with TRBD2. From germline, CDR1 is MNHEY and CDR2 SVGAGI. The junction had 3 bases not matched to a gene; V was cut back by 2 bases and J by 2 bases. This CDR3 region has 16 residues. The CDR3 protein is CASSYEAGGNTGELFF. DNA for the CDR3: TGTGCCAGCAGTTACGAAGCGGGGGGTAACACCGGGGAGCTGTTTTTT.

The genes are TRBV25-1 and TRBJ2-3; D uncertain. V was shortened by 5 bases and J by 5 bases, with 2 bases between the two germline ends. From germline, CDR1 is MGHDK and CDR2 SYGVNS. This CDR3 contains 10 residues. CDR3 sequence (DNA): TGTGCCAGCAGTCTAGATACGCAGTATTTT. This encodes CASSLDTQYF.

The chain employs TRBV28 and TRBJ2-7; 8 nucleotides agree with TRBD1. This CDR3 contains 12 residues. The V and J ends lost 6 bases and 6 bases, in that order; junction bases with no gene match: 4. Germline assignment: CDR1 MDHEN and CDR2 SYDVKM. DNA of the CDR3: TGTGCCAGCAGCATGACAGGGGCCGAGCAGTACTTC. Encoded protein: CASSMTGAEQYF.

The chain combines TRBV7-2 with TRBJ1-2; D might be TRBD1 (5 bases). V was shortened by 3 bases and J by 4 bases, with 12 bases between the two germline ends. The CDR3 length is 14 residues. Germline values: CDR1 SGHTA, CDR2 FQGNSA. CDR3 protein: CASSLGRGGYGYTF. In DNA, the CDR3 is TGTGCCAGCAGCTTGGGTCGGGGGGGCTATGGCTACACCTTC.

The chain combines TRBV15 with TRBJ2-1, with D possibly TRBD2 on 6 matching bases. This CDR3 has 16 amino acids. CDR1 and CDR2 from the germline V gene are LNHNV and YYDKDF (reference sequence). V was clipped by 0 bases and J by 4 bases, with 13 bases between them. The CDR3 sequence is CATSRDLLGLYNEQFF. DNA for the CDR3: TGTGCCACCAGCAGAGATCTTTTGGGACTTTACAATGAGCAGTTCTTC.

This clone was counted a single time. This chain connects TRBV4-1 to TRBJ2-5; 7 bases agree with TRBD2. The ends lost 0 bases at V and 5 bases at J; junction bases unmatched: 6. Germline V CDR1 and CDR2: MGHRA, YSYEKL. The CDR3 contains 15 residues. This CDR3 is CASSQEGQGGETQYF. CDR3 sequence (DNA): TGCGCCAGCAGCCAAGAAGGGCAGGGAGGGGAGACCCAGTACTTC.

This sequence joins TRBV19 and TRBJ2-7; maybe TRBD2 (6 bases). The ends were cut back, 3 bases at V and 5 bases at J, with 20 bases in the middle. CDR1 is LNHDA and CDR2 is SQIVND in the germline V gene (reference sequence). This CDR3 spans 16 amino acids. The CDR3 nucleotides read TGTGCCAGTAGTATGGGGAACCTAGGACGGAGGGACGAGCAGTACTTC. It specifies CASSMGNLGRRDEQYF.